These 7 T cell receptor beta chains were sequenced from one sample in a study of long-term antiretroviral therapy in people with HIV. Samples were assayed with immunoSEQ v3.0 at survey level. Assay used: immunoSEQ multiplex PCR; TCRdb lists only in-frame clones, some missing. The sample yields tens of thousands of clones, about 94% seen once. The sample consisted of unsorted PBMCs, taken about 9.1 years after starting antiretroviral therapy. The receptors come from a man aged 30-40 years with HIV.

This chain connects TRBV19 to TRBJ2-3; TRBD1 agrees at 11 bases. CDR1 is LNHDA, CDR2 SQIVND, per germline (reference sequence). The CDR3 is 15 amino acids. With V trimmed by 6 bases and J by 3 bases, 5 bases remained unmatched. This CDR3 reads CASSRTGGETDTQYF. The CDR3 nucleotides read TGTGCCAGTAGCCGGACAGGGGGCGAAACAGATACGCAGTATTTT.

The chain links TRBV18 to TRBJ1-4, with no clear D. This CDR3 comprises 15 residues. Germline V gives CDR1 KGHSH, CDR2 LQKENI. Trimming left V 2 bases short and J 7 bases short, with 14 bases between. The CDR3 loop reads CASSPLAGRGEKLFF. The DNA of the CDR3 is TGTGCCAGCTCACCATTGGCGGGTCGAGGTGAAAAACTGTTTTTT.

The chain uses TRBV4-1 and TRBJ2-7; D is undetermined. The CDR3 length is 14 residues. Trimming cost V 0 bases and J 2 bases, with 8 bases left between them. Looked up from germline, CDR1 is MGHRA and CDR2 is YSYEKL. CDR3 DNA sequence: TGCGCCAGCAGCCAAGATTGGCCAGCCTACGAGCAGTACGTC. Translated, it gives CASSQDWPAYEQYV.

The chain has TRBV11-2 and TRBJ1-1, with 8 bases that match TRBD1. Trimming at V came to 1 base and at J to 4 bases, leaving 11 bases not matched to a gene. The CDR3 consists of 17 residues. CDR1 is SGHAT, CDR2 FQNNGV, per germline. Here the CDR3 DNA reads TGTGCCAGCAGCTTAGGTTTTAGGGGACAGGAGGGCACTGAAGCTTTCTTT. Encoded protein: CASSLGFRGQEGTEAFF. The full variable domain, rest sourced from reference TRBV11-2 and TRBJ1-1, is EAGVAQSPRYKIIEKRQSVAFWCNPISGHATLYWYQQILGQGPKLLIQFQNNGVVDDSQLPKDRFSAERLKGVDSTLKIQPAKLEDSAVYLCASSLGFRGQEGTEAFFGQGTRLTVV.

J is TRBJ2-2 and V is TRBV19; D not resolved. The CDR3 has 14 amino acids. Trimming pared 8 bases from V and 1 base from J, leaving 11 bases between. CDR1 and CDR2 (germline): LNHDA, SQIVND (reference sequence). This CDR3 reads CASFDTMNTGELFF. CDR3 nucleotides: TGTGCCAGTTTCGACACTATGAACACCGGGGAGCTGTTTTTT. Full variable domain (remainder filled in from reference TRBV19 and TRBJ2-2): DGGITQSPKYLFRKEGQNVTLSCEQNLNHDAMYWYRQDPGQGLRLIYYSQIVNDFQKGDIAEGYSVSREKKESFPLTVTSAQKNPTAFYLCASFDTMNTGELFFGEGSRLTVL.

The chain has TRBV7-9 and TRBJ1-2, with TRBD1 identical over 7 bases. There are 14 residues in the CDR3. The germline V gene encodes CDR1 SEHNR and CDR2 FQNEAQ (reference sequence). Unmatched junction bases numbered 4, after V lost 2 bases and J lost 4 bases. The CDR3 region has the DNA TGTGCCAGCAGCTTATTCGGACAGGCCTATGGCTACACCTTC. It encodes CASSLFGQAYGYTF. Full variable domain (outside the CDR3, taken from reference TRBV7-9 and TRBJ1-2): DTGVSQNPRHKITKRGQNVTFRCDPISEHNRLYWYRQTLGQGPEFLTYFQNEAQLEKSRLLSDRFSAERPKGSFSTLEIQRTEQGDSAMYLCASSLFGQAYGYTFGSGTRLTVV.

The V and J genes are TRBV25-1 and TRBJ2-1; 14 nucleotides line up with TRBD2. Germline CDR1 reads MGHDK; CDR2 reads SYGVNS. Germline trimming cut 5 bases from V and 6 bases from J; bases unmatched to any gene: 9. The CDR3 contains 17 residues. CDR3 nucleotides: TGTGCCAGCAGTACTCAACGGACTAGCGGGGGGACCAATGAGCAGTTCTTC. Translation gives CASSTQRTSGGTNEQFF. Complete variable domain (other parts from reference TRBV25-1 and TRBJ2-1): EADIYQTPRYLVIGTGKKITLECSQTMGHDKMYWYQQDPGMELHLIHYSYGVNSTEKGDLSSESTVSRIRTEHFPLTLESARPSHTSQYLCASSTQRTSGGTNEQFFGPGTRLTVL.